This record looks at one TCR beta chain sequence and its context. What it binds is unknown. A second PCR of roughly 7 to 11 cycles used a sample-barcoded 5' primer and a J-beta primer mix. There were at least 2.5 million CDR3-containing paired-end reads obtained from each sample. TCRdb reprocessed the 5' RACE reads with MiXCR, giving one entry per CDR3 protein. The sample lists 1.5 million to 2 million distinct CDR3 sequences, just under 50% occurring once. The CDR3 has 15 residues. Germline V gives CDR1 MNHEY, CDR2 SVGAGI. Trimming shortened V by 2 bases and J by 5 bases, and 16 bases separated the two germline ends. The data were obtained in a study of blood T cells in healthy people across ages. Overall study results and limits: Leaving the PBMCs unsorted stopped any conclusive comparison of naive versus antigen-experienced cells. Age showed a roughly linear inverse relationship with TCR beta diversity per million T cells.

The specimen was blood. The TCR was taken from a woman aged 40 to 55 in good health. The chain has TRBV6-5 and TRBJ2-7, with D perhaps given as TRBD1 or TRBD2 (5 bases each). Here the CDR3 DNA reads TGTGCCAGCAGTTACGTGCCCGGGGACCCCAACGAGCAGTACTTC. This sequence encodes CASSYVPGDPNEQYF.